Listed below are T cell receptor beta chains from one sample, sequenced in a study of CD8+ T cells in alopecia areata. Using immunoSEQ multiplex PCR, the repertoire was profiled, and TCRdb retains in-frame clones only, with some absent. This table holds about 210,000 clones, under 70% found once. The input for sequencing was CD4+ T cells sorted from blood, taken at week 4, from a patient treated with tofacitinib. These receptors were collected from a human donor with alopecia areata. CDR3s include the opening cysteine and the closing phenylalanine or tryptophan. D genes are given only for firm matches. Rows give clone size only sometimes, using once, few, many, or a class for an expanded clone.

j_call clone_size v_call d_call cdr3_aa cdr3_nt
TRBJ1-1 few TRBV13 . CASSLGHTNTEAFF TGTGCCAGCAGCTTAGGTCACACGAACACTGAAGCTTTCTTT
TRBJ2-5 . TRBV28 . CASKTGVATETQYF TGTGCCAGCAAAACGGGTGTAGCAACTGAGACCCAGTACTTC
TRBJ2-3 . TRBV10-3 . CAISPAGADTQYF TGTGCCATCAGTCCAGCAGGGGCAGATACGCAGTATTTT
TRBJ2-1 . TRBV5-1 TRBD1 CASSYGTVYNEQFF TGCGCCAGCAGCTACGGGACAGTCTACAATGAGCAGTTCTTC
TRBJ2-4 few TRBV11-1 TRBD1 CASSHDRASDIQYF TGTGCCAGCAGCCACGACAGGGCGAGTGACATTCAGTACTTC
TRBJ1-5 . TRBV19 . CASSILDGQPQHF TGTGCCAGTAGTATTCTAGACGGTCAGCCCCAGCATTTT
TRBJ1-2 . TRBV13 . CASSFKTNRVVGGYTF TGTGCCAGCAGCTTTAAAACCAACAGGGTAGTCGGTGGCTACACCTTC
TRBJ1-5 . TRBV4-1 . CASSLNRDGYSNQPQHF TGCGCCAGCAGCCTCAATCGCGACGGTTATAGCAATCAGCCCCAGCATTTT
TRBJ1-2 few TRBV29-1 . CSVERGLSAYGYTF TGCAGCGTTGAACGGGGACTCAGCGCCTATGGCTACACCTTC
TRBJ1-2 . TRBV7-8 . CASSLGSTVGTVGYTF TGTGCCAGCAGCTTAGGATCCACCGTTGGAACGGTTGGCTACACCTTC
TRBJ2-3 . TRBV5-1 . CASSLIGTSTDTQYF TGCGCCAGCAGCTTGATTGGCACTAGCACAGATACGCAGTATTTT
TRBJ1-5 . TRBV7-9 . CASSPEYSNQPQHF TGTGCCAGCAGCCCAGAGTATAGCAATCAGCCCCAGCATTTT
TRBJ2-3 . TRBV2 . CASSDLRGTDTQYF TGTGCCAGCAGTGATTTGCGGGGCACAGATACGCAGTATTTT
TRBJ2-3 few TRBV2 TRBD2 CASSIGTSVDTQYF TGTGCCAGCAGCATCGGGACTAGCGTAGATACGCAGTATTTT
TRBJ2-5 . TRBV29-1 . CSAGPSAPTETQYF TGCAGCGCCGGCCCCAGCGCCCCGACGGAGACCCAGTACTTC
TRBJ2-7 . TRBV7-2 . CASSRDGFEQYF TGTGCCAGCAGCCGGGACGGATTCGAGCAGTACTTC
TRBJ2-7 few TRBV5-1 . CASSRTGGQQYF TGCGCCAGCAGCCGGACAGGAGGGCAGCAGTACTTC
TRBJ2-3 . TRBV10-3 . CAIRRQATDTQYF TGTGCCATCAGGAGACAGGCCACAGATACGCAGTATTTT
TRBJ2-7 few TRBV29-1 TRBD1 CSAGPGQGSEQYF TGCAGCGCCGGGCCGGGACAGGGTTCCGAGCAGTACTTC
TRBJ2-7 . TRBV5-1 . CASSLIGGGAAYEQYF TGCGCCAGCAGCTTGATCGGTGGAGGGGCGGCCTACGAGCAGTACTTC
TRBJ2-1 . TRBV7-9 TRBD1 CAVPGQNVLSAYNEQFF TGTGCCGTACCGGGACAGAACGTTTTGTCTGCATACAATGAGCAGTTCTTC
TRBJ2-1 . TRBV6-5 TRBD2 CASSYSALAGNNEQFF TGTGCCAGCAGTTACTCGGCTCTAGCGGGGAACAATGAGCAGTTCTTC